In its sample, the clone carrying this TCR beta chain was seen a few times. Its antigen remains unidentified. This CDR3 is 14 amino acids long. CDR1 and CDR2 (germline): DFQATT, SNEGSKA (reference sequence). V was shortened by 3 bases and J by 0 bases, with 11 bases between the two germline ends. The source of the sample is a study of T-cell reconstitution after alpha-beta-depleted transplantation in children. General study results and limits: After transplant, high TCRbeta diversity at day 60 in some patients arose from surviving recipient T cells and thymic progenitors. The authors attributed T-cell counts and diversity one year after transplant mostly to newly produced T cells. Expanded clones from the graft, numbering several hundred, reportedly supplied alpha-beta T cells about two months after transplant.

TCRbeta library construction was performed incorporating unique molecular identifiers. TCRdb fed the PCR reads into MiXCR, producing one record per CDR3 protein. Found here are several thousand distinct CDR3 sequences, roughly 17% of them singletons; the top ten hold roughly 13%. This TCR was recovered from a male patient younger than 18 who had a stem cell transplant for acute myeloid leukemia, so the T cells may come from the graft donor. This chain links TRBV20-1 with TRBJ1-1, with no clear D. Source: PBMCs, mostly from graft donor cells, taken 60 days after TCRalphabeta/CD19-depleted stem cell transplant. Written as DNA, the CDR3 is TGCAGTGCTAGTAACTCCGTCCTGAACACTGAAGCTTTCTTT. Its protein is CSASNSVLNTEAFF.